This TCR beta chain came from a study of blood T cell repertoires in COVID-19. Germline loops: CDR1 SGDLS, CDR2 YYNGEE. CDR3 length: 16 amino acids. Unmatched junction bases numbered 9, after V lost 0 bases and J lost 8 bases. Assay: immunoSEQ multiplex PCR; the TCRdb copy retains only in-frame clones and omits some. The sample lists almost 400,000 clones, under 90% occurring once. Sequences were obtained from PBMCs or T cells enriched from blood (not recorded which). The clonotype was recovered from a woman in her 30s who had recovered from COVID-19. This rearrangement joins TRBV9 to TRBJ2-1, with 9 bases identical to TRBD2. The CDR3 coding sequence is TGTGCCAGCAGCGTAGGGAGTAGCGGGAGAGGGCATGAGCAGTTCTTC. This gives the protein CASSVGSSGRGHEQFF.